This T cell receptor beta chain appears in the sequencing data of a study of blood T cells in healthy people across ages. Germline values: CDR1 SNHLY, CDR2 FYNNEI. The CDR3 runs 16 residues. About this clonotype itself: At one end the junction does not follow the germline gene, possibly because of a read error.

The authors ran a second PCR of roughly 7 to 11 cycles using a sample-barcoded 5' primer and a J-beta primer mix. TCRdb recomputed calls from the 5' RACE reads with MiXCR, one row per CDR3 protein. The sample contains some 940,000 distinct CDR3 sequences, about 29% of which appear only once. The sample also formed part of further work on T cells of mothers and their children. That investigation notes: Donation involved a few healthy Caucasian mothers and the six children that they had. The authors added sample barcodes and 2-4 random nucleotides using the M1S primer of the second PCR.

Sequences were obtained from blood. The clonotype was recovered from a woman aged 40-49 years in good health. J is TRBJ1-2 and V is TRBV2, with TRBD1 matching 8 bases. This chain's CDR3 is CASSRNKGQALYGHTF. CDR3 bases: TGTGCCAGCAGTAGAAACAAGGGACAGGCTCTCTATGGCCACACCTTC.